This T cell receptor beta chain originates from a study of cytomegalovirus exposure and HLA in healthy donors. Primers: 60 Vbeta forward and 13 Jbeta reverse. Per the authors' pipeline: The authors later counted about 80 million unique TCR beta chains, approximately 10 million of them shared. The assay was immunoSEQ multiplex PCR, and TCRdb's table has in-frame clones only and misses some. Clone size and V and J calls were adopted from that table, with D and trimming inferred from the DNA. Here the sample spans approximately 190,000 clones, 80% to 90% being singletons. In this sample, this clone turned up once. The source is a middle-aged man in good health and CMV-seropositive. The specimen was PBMCs.

The CDR3 DNA follows: TGTGCCAGCCAAACAGGGGGCACCGGGGAGCTGTTTTTT. Translated: CASQTGGTGELFF. The chain has TRBV28 and TRBJ2-2, with 8 bases that match TRBD1. The CDR3 is 13 residues long. J gave up 4 bases and V 8 bases, and 3 bases lay outside the gene matches. Germline loops: CDR1 MDHEN, CDR2 SYDVKM.